Shown below are 31 T cell receptor beta chains from a single sample sequenced in a study of identical twins. TCRdb reprocessed the 5' RACE reads with MiXCR, giving one entry per CDR3 protein. Of 250,000 or so distinct CDR3 sequences detected, approximately 7% appear once; the ten largest clones hold roughly 3.6%. These records were also assigned to another study, of yellow fever vaccine responses in identical twins.

Sequencing was done on a sample of memory (CD45RO+) T cells sorted from blood. These receptors were obtained from a woman younger than 30 in good health.

By proportion, this clonotype is medium-sized (0.01 to 0.1%). The genes are TRBV3-1 and TRBJ2-2; no reliable D call. CDR1 and CDR2 from the germline V gene are LGHDT and YNNKEL (reference sequence). Trimming removed 1 base at V and 6 bases at J, with 6 bases between. This CDR3 contains 13 residues. Here the CDR3 DNA reads TGTGCCAGCAGCCAAGGTTCCCCCGGGGAGCTGTTTTTT. Translation gives CASSQGSPGELFF. The variable domain in full, with the rest retrieved from reference TRBV3-1 and TRBJ2-2, is DTAVSQTPKYLVTQMGNDKSIKCEQNLGHDTMYWYKQDSKKFLKIMFSYNNKELIINETVPNRFSPKSPDKAHLNLHINSLELGDSAVYFCASSQGSPGELFFGEGSRLTVL.

This clonotype was seen at least ten times. This chain uses TRBV4-1 with TRBJ2-3; TRBD2 aligns across 13 bases. V dropped 4 bases and J dropped 1; count of bases not matched to a gene: 2. The CDR3 totals 16 residues. Germline CDR1 reads MGHRA; CDR2 reads YSYEKL. CDR3 amino acids: CASSLGTSGGTDTQYF. For the CDR3, the DNA is TGCGCCAGCAGCCTCGGGACTAGCGGGGGCACAGATACGCAGTATTTT.

This clonotype occurred many times. The chain carries TRBV5-1 and TRBJ1-4; D remains unclear. V was cut by 1 base and J by 1 base, with 8 bases left in between. Germline CDR1 reads SGHRS; CDR2 reads YFSETQ. The CDR3 extends over 15 amino acids. CDR3: CASSLRPETNEKLFF. CDR3 nucleotide sequence: TGCGCCAGCAGCTTGAGGCCAGAAACTAATGAAAAACTGTTTTTT.

This clonotype was detected ten times or more. The gene calls are TRBV5-1 and TRBJ2-2, with 7 bases identical to TRBD2. Per the germline V gene, CDR1 is SGHRS and CDR2 is YFSETQ. With V trimmed by 2 bases and J by 0 bases, 1 base remained unmatched. This CDR3 contains 15 residues. The CDR3 is CASSLLASNTGELFF. The CDR3 DNA is TGCGCCAGCAGCTTACTAGCGTCGAACACCGGGGAGCTGTTTTTT.

This clonotype was seen a handful of times. The chain has TRBV6-1 and TRBJ2-7; D possibly uses TRBD1 or TRBD2 (5 bases each). CDR1 and CDR2 from the germline V gene are MNHNS and SASEGT. There are 15 residues in the CDR3. V lost 6 bases and J 4 bases, leaving 19 bases between the germline ends. Here the CDR3 reads CASSGMQGAAYEQYV. DNA of the CDR3: TGTGCCAGCAGCGGGATGCAGGGCGCCGCTTACGAGCAGTACGTC.

This chain connects TRBV20-1 to TRBJ1-4, with D tentatively TRBD1 (5 bases). The CDR3 spans 14 residues. The V gene's germline CDR1 is DFQATT and CDR2 SNEGSKA (reference sequence). Trimming took 0 bases from V and 8 from J, leaving 13 bases between them. The CDR3 DNA follows: TGCAGTGCTAGAGATGGGGAGGGGCGGGAAAAACTGTTTTTT. It is translated as CSARDGEGREKLFF.

The DNA of the CDR3 is TGTGCCAGCAGTTCCAGGACAGGGGGCACAGATACGCAGTATTTT. Its translation: CASSSRTGGTDTQYF. The J gene is TRBJ2-3, the V gene TRBV11-3; TRBD1 matches 9 bases. V lost 6 bases, J lost 1 base, and 5 bases stayed unmatched. The CDR3 contains 15 residues. Germline-derived CDR1 and CDR2 are SGHNT and YENEEA.

The gene calls are TRBV20-1 and TRBJ1-1, with a weak D call TRBD1 (6 bases). Germline V gene sequence: CDR1 DFQATT, CDR2 SNEGSKA (reference sequence). V was cut by 5 bases and J by 6 bases, with 13 bases left in between. This CDR3 is 12 amino acids long. As DNA, the CDR3 is TGCAGTGCTGGGGGCAGGACGGCTGAAGCTTTCTTT. This encodes CSAGGRTAEAFF.

Ten or more counts support this clonotype. V gene TRBV3-1 combines with J gene TRBJ2-7; D could derive from TRBD1 or TRBD2 (5 bases each). CDR3 length equals 14 residues. Germline-derived CDR1 and CDR2 are LGHDT and YNNKEL (reference sequence). V lost 4 bases and J 1 base, leaving 11 bases between the germline ends. Here the CDR3 reads CASSPRGLSYEQYV. The CDR3 region has the DNA TGTGCCAGCAGCCCTCGGGGCCTTTCCTACGAGCAGTACGTC.

The rearrangement joins TRBV28 to TRBJ2-2; D ambiguous. The CDR3 runs to 12 residues. V was cut by 3 bases and J by 7 bases, with 6 bases left in between. Germline loops: CDR1 MDHEN, CDR2 SYDVKM. The CDR3 region is CASSLLDGELFF. The CDR3 nucleotides read TGTGCCAGCAGTTTGTTAGACGGGGAGCTGTTTTTT.

This clonotype was observed a handful of times. The gene calls are TRBV5-1 and TRBJ2-7; 11 bases are shared with TRBD2. The CDR3 loop spans 16 amino acids. J lost 2 bases, V lost 3 bases, and 7 bases had no gene match. Germline-derived CDR1 and CDR2 are SGHRS and YFSETQ. The CDR3 DNA sequence: TGCGCCAGCAGCTCGGGACTAGCGGTTCGAGCCTACGAGCAGTACTTC. This encodes CASSSGLAVRAYEQYF.

J is TRBJ2-1 and V is TRBV11-1; 8 nucleotides match TRBD2. Unmatched junction bases numbered 9, after V lost 3 bases and J lost 5 bases. This CDR3 comprises 16 residues. The germline gives CDR1 SGHAT, CDR2 FQDESV (reference sequence). In DNA form, the CDR3 reads TGTGCCAGCAGCTTGGCGGGGGGCAGAGGCGACAATGAGCAGTTCTTC. This encodes CASSLAGGRGDNEQFF.

This clonotype was counted only a few times. The chain links TRBV20-1 to TRBJ1-3; 8 bases agree with TRBD1. CDR1 and CDR2 from the germline V gene are DFQATT and SNEGSKA (reference sequence). The CDR3 runs to 13 residues. V lost 5 bases, J lost 7 bases, and 7 bases stayed unmatched. CDR3 protein: CSAGGQGWNTIYF. In DNA, the CDR3 is TGCAGTGCTGGTGGACAGGGTTGGAACACCATATATTTT.

There are a few counts of this clonotype. V gene TRBV6-1 combines with J gene TRBJ2-1, with TRBD2 matching over 10 bases. Germline V gene lookup returns CDR1 MNHNS and CDR2 SASEGT. The J segment lost 6 bases and the V segment lost 6 bases, leaving 8 bases of the junction unmatched. This CDR3 is built from 15 residues. Written as DNA, the CDR3 is TGTGCCAGCAGCGAGCGGGAGGGCCGTCCCAATGAGCAGTTCTTC. Residues: CASSEREGRPNEQFF.

This clonotype turned up a few times. The chain uses TRBV5-1 and TRBJ1-1, with D possibly matching TRBD1 (5 bases). The V end was cut by 1 base, the J end by 1 base, with 14 bases between. This CDR3 region has 16 residues. Germline V lookup: CDR1 SGHRS, CDR2 YFSETQ. The CDR3 here is CASSLWGGGGNTEAFF. Here the CDR3 DNA reads TGCGCCAGCAGCTTGTGGGGAGGCGGGGGGAACACTGAAGCTTTCTTT.

This clonotype showed up just a few times. The V and J genes are TRBV14 and TRBJ1-1; no firm D call. The V end was cut by 1 base, the J end by 7 bases, with 10 bases between. The CDR3 covers 13 residues. Per germline, CDR1 SGHDN and CDR2 FVKESK. In nucleotides, the CDR3 is TGTGCCAGCAGCCAAGGTACTCCGGGTGAAGCTTTCTTT. Translation gives CASSQGTPGEAFF.

The rearrangement uses TRBV20-1 and TRBJ2-3, with 11 bases matching TRBD1. This CDR3 has 16 amino acids. Per germline, CDR1 DFQATT and CDR2 SNEGSKA (reference sequence). Trimming cost V 6 bases and J 2 bases; bases outside gene matches: 10. CDR3: CSAEARDRGSTDTQYF. As DNA, the CDR3 is TGCAGTGCCGAGGCCCGGGACAGGGGGTCCACAGATACGCAGTATTTT.

This sequence joins TRBV5-5 and TRBJ2-7; 8 positions match TRBD1. The CDR3 consists of 15 residues. In germline, CDR1 is SGHKS, CDR2 YYEKEE (reference sequence). Trimming removed 3 bases from V and 6 bases from J; junction bases left unmatched: 11. CDR3 in DNA: TGTGCCAGCAGCTCATTTGGACAGGGAGTTCGCGAGCAGTACGTC. Translating gives CASSSFGQGVREQYV.

This clonotype showed up many times. The rearrangement joins TRBV10-3 to TRBJ2-2; D gene ambiguous. CDR1 is ENHRY and CDR2 is SYGVKD in the germline V gene. Trimming stripped 6 bases from V and 4 bases from J, with 9 bases between. There are 13 residues in the CDR3. The CDR3 sequence is CAISGPSTGELFF. CDR3 in DNA: TGTGCCATCAGCGGCCCTAGCACCGGGGAGCTGTTTTTT.

This clonotype was observed a handful of times. The V and J genes are TRBV7-2 and TRBJ2-1; 7 bases fit TRBD2. Germline V CDR1 and CDR2: SGHTA, FQGNSA. This CDR3 has 17 residues. V trimming: 4 bases; J trimming: 8 bases; junction bases outside the gene matches: 17. CDR3 in amino acids: CASSSYKRGPPRDEQFF. In DNA, the CDR3 is TGTGCCAGCAGCTCTTACAAGCGGGGACCCCCAAGGGATGAGCAGTTCTTC.

The V call is TRBV12-3 or TRBV12-4, the J call TRBJ2-1; D not certain. The CDR3 has 12 residues. Trimming took off 6 bases at V and 7 bases at J, with 10 bases between the two ends. CDR3 in amino acids: CASSYGRNEQFF. In DNA form, the CDR3 reads TGTGCCAGCAGCTATGGACGGAATGAGCAGTTCTTC.

This chain uses TRBV18 with TRBJ2-6; no definite D call. CDR1 and CDR2 (germline): KGHSH, LQKENI. The CDR3 totals 17 residues. The germline V and J ends were trimmed by 3 bases and 9 bases, with 21 bases remaining between them. The CDR3 reads CASSPTIGRNAFNVLTF. DNA for the CDR3: TGTGCCAGCTCACCCACGATAGGGCGTAATGCGTTCAACGTCCTGACTTTC.

This clonotype turned up a few times. The CDR3 DNA reads TGTGCCAGCAGTGAAAAGCTAGCGGGGGGGTACGAGCAGTACGTC. Encoded protein: CASSEKLAGGYEQYV. The genes are TRBV6-1 and TRBJ2-7, with 12 bases lining up with TRBD2. Germline CDR1 reads MNHNS; CDR2 reads SASEGT. This CDR3 spans 15 amino acids. V dropped 2 bases and J dropped 4; count of bases not matched to a gene: 3.

This clonotype came up a few times. The chain recombines TRBV27 with TRBJ1-4; D is unresolved. This CDR3 region has 16 residues. Trimming cost V 0 bases and J 8 bases, with 16 bases left between them. Germline CDR1 reads MNHEY; CDR2 reads SMNVEV (reference sequence). The CDR3 reads CASSLSVSMAKEKLFF. Written as DNA, the CDR3 is TGTGCCAGCAGTTTATCGGTCTCGATGGCAAAGGAAAAACTGTTTTTT.

This clonotype was seen more than once but under ten times. V and J are TRBV15 and TRBJ2-3; TRBD2 agrees at 7 bases. Germline lookup yields CDR1 LNHNV and CDR2 YYDKDF (reference sequence). This CDR3 has 16 residues. The V and J ends lost 1 base and 2 bases, in that order; junction bases with no gene match: 6. CDR3 sequence: CATSRGLAEATDTQYF. Written as DNA, the CDR3 is TGTGCCACCAGCAGAGGGCTAGCGGAAGCCACAGATACGCAGTATTTT.

This chain uses TRBV5-1 with TRBJ2-5, with no clear D. Per the germline V gene, CDR1 is SGHRS and CDR2 is YFSETQ. Trimming pared 3 bases from V and 5 bases from J, leaving 17 bases between. The CDR3 sequence is 15 residues long. The CDR3 DNA reads as TGCGCCAGCAGCTGGACCCCTGGGGATTGGGAGACCCAGTACTTC. It yields the protein CASSWTPGDWETQYF.

This clonotype has ten or more counts. The CDR3 loop reads CASSRNSDRGVYEQYF. CDR3 nucleotide sequence: TGCGCCAGCAGCCGGAACTCGGACAGGGGTGTCTACGAGCAGTACTTC. This chain links TRBV5-1 with TRBJ2-7; 9 bases align to TRBD1. The germline CDR1 and CDR2 sequences are SGHRS and YFSETQ. The V gene end was trimmed by 4 bases and the J gene end by 3 bases; junction bases not matched to a gene: 11. This CDR3 comprises 16 residues.

The CDR3 region has the DNA TGTGCCAGCAGCCCCGGGACTAGCGGGGTCATTGAGCAGTTCTTC. This encodes CASSPGTSGVIEQFF. V is TRBV5-8 and J is TRBJ2-1; 13 bases agree with TRBD2. CDR1 and CDR2 (germline): SGHTS, YDEGEE. This CDR3 is built from 15 residues. Trimming cost V 4 bases and J 9 bases; bases outside gene matches: 7.

This clonotype occurred many times. The chain recombines TRBV11-2 with TRBJ2-1; 7 bases line up with TRBD2. The CDR3 has 16 amino acids. Unmatched junction bases numbered 8, after V lost 2 bases and J lost 4 bases. Germline V CDR1 and CDR2: SGHAT, FQNNGV. CDR3 bases: TGTGCCAGCAGCTTATTGTTGGGGGGAGGGTACAATGAGCAGTTCTTC. Its translation is CASSLLLGGGYNEQFF.

The chain recombines TRBV5-5 with TRBJ2-1; 11 bases align to TRBD2. The CDR3 contains 18 residues. Unmatched junction bases numbered 11, after V lost 0 bases and J lost 6 bases. Looked up from germline, CDR1 is SGHKS and CDR2 is YYEKEE (reference sequence). The CDR3 nucleotides read TGTGCCAGCAGCTTGGGAACCTTAGCGGGAGGGCCTTCCAATGAGCAGTTCTTC. Protein sequence: CASSLGTLAGGPSNEQFF.

V usage is TRBV6-2 or TRBV6-3 and J usage is TRBJ2-5; D may be TRBD1 or TRBD2 (6 bases each). From germline, CDR1 is MNHEY and CDR2 SVGEGT. This CDR3 has 15 residues. Trimming took 5 bases from V and 5 from J, leaving 18 bases between them. This chain's CDR3 is CASSTTRRGSETQYF. The CDR3 bases are TGTGCCAGCAGTACTACTCGGAGGGGGAGCGAGACCCAGTACTTC.